What follows is one T cell receptor (beta chain) and its context. Between the trimmed V and J ends, which lost 1 base and 8 bases, there was a span of 8 bases. This CDR3 spans 13 amino acids. Original analysis: How many nucleated cells were present was estimated from reference gene primer amplification. The protocol was immunoSEQ multiplex PCR, while the TCRdb copy is restricted to in-frame clones and leaves out a portion. The V and J calls and clone size were taken over from that table, and D and trimming were inferred from the DNA. The sample carries about 110,000 clones, 71% recorded once. The data originate from a study of blood T cell repertoires in COVID-19. Study information: From the United States, Italy and Spain came samples of acute and convalescent COVID-19. Sources were T cells, B-cell-depleted T cells, or PBMCs; the material itself was cDNA or gDNA.

Sequencing used peripheral blood. This chain joins TRBV12-3 or TRBV12-4 and TRBJ1-4; D remains ambiguous. This receptor was identified in a human donor with acute or convalescent COVID-19. The donor label of this sample is uncertain. This CDR3 reads CASSLVGEEKLFF. The DNA of the CDR3 is TGTGCCAGCAGTTTAGTCGGGGAAGAAAAACTGTTTTTT.